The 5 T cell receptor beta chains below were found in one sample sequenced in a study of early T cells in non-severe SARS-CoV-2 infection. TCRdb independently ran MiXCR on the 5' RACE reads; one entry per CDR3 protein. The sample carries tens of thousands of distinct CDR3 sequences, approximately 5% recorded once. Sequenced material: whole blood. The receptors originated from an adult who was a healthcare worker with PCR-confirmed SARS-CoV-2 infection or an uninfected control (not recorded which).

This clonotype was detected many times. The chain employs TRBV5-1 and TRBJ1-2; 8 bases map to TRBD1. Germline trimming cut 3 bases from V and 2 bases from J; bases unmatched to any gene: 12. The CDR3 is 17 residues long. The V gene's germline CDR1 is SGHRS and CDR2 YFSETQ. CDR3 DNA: TGCGCCAGCAGCTCAGGGGGCGCGGATTTGGGAAACTATGGCTACACCTTC. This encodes CASSSGGADLGNYGYTF.

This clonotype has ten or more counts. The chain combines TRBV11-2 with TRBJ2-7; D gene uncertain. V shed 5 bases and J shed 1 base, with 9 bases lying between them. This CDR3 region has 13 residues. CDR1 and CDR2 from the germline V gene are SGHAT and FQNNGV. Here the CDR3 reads CASSPTPSYEQYF. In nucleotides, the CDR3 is TGTGCCAGCAGCCCGACGCCGTCCTACGAGCAGTACTTC.

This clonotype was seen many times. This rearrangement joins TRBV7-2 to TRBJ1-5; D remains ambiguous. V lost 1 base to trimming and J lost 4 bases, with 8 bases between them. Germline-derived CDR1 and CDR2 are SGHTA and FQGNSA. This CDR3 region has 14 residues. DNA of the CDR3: TGTGCCAGCAGCTTAGTGACCGTTAATCAGCCCCAGCATTTT. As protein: CASSLVTVNQPQHF.

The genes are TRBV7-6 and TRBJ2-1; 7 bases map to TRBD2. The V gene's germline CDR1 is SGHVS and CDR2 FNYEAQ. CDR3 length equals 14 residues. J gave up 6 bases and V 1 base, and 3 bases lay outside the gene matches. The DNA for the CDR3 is TGTGCCAGCAGCTTAGTTATAGCGGGCAATGAGCAGTTCTTC. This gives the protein CASSLVIAGNEQFF.

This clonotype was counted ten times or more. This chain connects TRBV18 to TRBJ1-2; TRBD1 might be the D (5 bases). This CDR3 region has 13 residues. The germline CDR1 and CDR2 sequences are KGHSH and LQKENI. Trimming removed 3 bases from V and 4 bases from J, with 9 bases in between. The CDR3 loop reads CASSPRQFYGYTF. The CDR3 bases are TGTGCCAGCTCACCCCGACAGTTCTATGGCTACACCTTC.